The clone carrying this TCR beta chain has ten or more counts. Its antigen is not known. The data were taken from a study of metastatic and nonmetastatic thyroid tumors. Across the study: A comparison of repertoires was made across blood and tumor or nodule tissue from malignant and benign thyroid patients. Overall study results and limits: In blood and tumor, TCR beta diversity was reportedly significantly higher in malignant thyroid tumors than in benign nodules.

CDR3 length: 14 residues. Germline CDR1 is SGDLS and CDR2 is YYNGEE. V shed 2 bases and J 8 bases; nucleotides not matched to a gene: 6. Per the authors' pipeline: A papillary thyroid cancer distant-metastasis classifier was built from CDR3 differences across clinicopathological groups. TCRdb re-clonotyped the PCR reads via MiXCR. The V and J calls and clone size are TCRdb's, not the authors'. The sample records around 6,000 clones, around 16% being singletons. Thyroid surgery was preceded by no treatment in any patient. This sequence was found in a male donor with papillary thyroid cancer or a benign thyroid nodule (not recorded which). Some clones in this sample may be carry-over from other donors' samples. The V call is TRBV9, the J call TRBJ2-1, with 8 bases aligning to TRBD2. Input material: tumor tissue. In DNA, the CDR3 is TGTGCCAGCAGCGTCCATGGACTAGCCGATGAGCAGTTCTTC. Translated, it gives CASSVHGLADEQFF.